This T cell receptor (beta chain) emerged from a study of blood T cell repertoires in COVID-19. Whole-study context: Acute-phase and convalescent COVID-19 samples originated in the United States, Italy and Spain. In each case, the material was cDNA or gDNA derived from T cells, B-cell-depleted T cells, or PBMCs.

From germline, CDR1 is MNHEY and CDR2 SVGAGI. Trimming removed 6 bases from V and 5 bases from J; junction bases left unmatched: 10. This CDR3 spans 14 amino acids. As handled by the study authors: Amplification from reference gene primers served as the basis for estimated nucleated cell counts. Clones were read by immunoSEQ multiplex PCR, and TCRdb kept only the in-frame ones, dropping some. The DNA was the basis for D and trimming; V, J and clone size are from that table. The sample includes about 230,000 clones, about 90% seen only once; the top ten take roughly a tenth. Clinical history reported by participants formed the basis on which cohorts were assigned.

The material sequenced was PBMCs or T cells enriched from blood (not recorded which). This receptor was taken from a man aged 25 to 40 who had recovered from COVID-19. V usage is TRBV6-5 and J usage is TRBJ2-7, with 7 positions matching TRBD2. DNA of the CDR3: TGTGCCAGCAGATACAACCAGGGAGGGGACGAGCAGTACTTC. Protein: CASRYNQGGDEQYF.